These T cell receptor beta chains were read from a single sample in a study of blood T cell repertoires in COVID-19. TCRdb keeps only in-frame clones here, not all; method: immunoSEQ multiplex PCR. The data hold roughly 290,000 clones, with around 87% observed a single time. Sequenced material: peripheral blood. The receptors shown here come from a woman aged 50 to 65 who had recovered from COVID-19. CDR3s include the opening cysteine and the closing phenylalanine or tryptophan. Fields, in order: J gene, clone size, D gene, V gene, CDR3 protein, CDR3 DNA. A D gene is named only where the DNA matches it firmly. Size is stated for part of the rows, as once, few or many counts, or as a class when the clone is expanded.

J: TRBJ2-1; size: -; D: -; V: TRBV6-5; CDR3: CASTRSTGNNEQFF; DNA: TGTGCCAGCACTAGATCCACAGGGAACAATGAGCAGTTCTTC
J: TRBJ2-1; size: -; D: -; V: TRBV7-2; CDR3: CASSLAGWGSNREQFF; DNA: TGTGCCAGCAGCTTAGCAGGTTGGGGCAGCAACCGTGAGCAGTTCTTC
J: TRBJ1-1; size: -; D: TRBD1; V: TRBV6-5; CDR3: CASSLQGPRSTEAFF; DNA: TGTGCCAGCAGTTTACAGGGGCCCCGATCCACTGAAGCTTTCTTT
J: TRBJ2-7; size: few; D: TRBD2; V: TRBV5-1; CDR3: CASSTSGSYEQYF; DNA: TGCGCCAGCAGCACTAGCGGTTCCTACGAGCAGTACTTC
J: TRBJ1-4; size: -; D: -; V: TRBV4-3; CDR3: CASSLSLSGTPDEKLFF; DNA: TGCGCCAGCAGCCTTTCGCTCTCCGGGACACCAGATGAAAAACTGTTTTTT
J: TRBJ2-1; size: few; D: TRBD1; V: TRBV7-8; CDR3: CASSTRTGGSYNEQFF; DNA: TGTGCCAGCAGTACCAGAACAGGGGGCTCCTACAATGAGCAGTTCTTC
J: TRBJ2-5; size: -; D: -; V: TRBV5-6; CDR3: CASSLFFGFTETQYF; DNA: TGTGCCAGCAGCTTGTTTTTCGGGTTTACAGAGACCCAGTACTTC
J: TRBJ1-5; size: -; D: TRBD1; V: TRBV27; CDR3: CASSSTGASNQPQHF; DNA: TGTGCCAGCAGCTCGACAGGGGCTAGCAATCAGCCCCAGCATTTT
J: TRBJ2-1; size: -; D: -; V: TRBV11-3; CDR3: CASSETWSANNEQFF; DNA: TGTGCCAGCAGCGAAACTTGGAGCGCGAACAATGAGCAGTTCTTC
J: TRBJ2-5; size: -; D: TRBD2; V: TRBV3-1/TRBV3-2; CDR3: CASSQGTSADQETQYF; DNA: TGTGCCAGCAGCCAAGGGACTAGCGCGGACCAAGAGACCCAGTACTTC
J: TRBJ1-3; size: -; D: -; V: TRBV7-2; CDR3: CASSSTQGNTIYF; DNA: TGTGCCAGCAGCTCTACACAGGGAAACACCATATATTTT
J: TRBJ2-5; size: -; D: TRBD2; V: TRBV7-2; CDR3: CASSLRRTSGAIQETQYF; DNA: TGTGCCAGCAGCTTACGGCGGACTAGCGGGGCGATACAAGAGACCCAGTACTTC
J: TRBJ1-2; size: -; D: -; V: TRBV28; CDR3: CASGGGLATYGYTF; DNA: TGTGCCTCCGGGGGGGGGCTAGCCACCTATGGCTACACCTTC
J: TRBJ2-1; size: -; D: TRBD2; V: TRBV28; CDR3: CASSSGLAGVLDEQFF; DNA: TGTGCCAGCAGTTCGGGACTAGCGGGAGTATTGGATGAGCAGTTCTTC
J: TRBJ2-1; size: few; D: -; V: TRBV3-1/TRBV3-2; CDR3: CASSQPSGGTYNEQFF; DNA: TGTGCCAGCAGCCAACCCTCCGGCGGGACCTACAATGAGCAGTTCTTC
J: TRBJ2-6; size: -; D: -; V: TRBV9; CDR3: CASSFGANVLTF; DNA: TGTGCCAGCTCCTTTGGGGCCAACGTCCTGACTTTC
J: TRBJ2-4; size: -; D: -; V: TRBV5-4; CDR3: CASSNANIQYF; DNA: TGTGCCAGCAGCAATGCGAACATTCAGTACTTC
J: TRBJ2-5; size: -; D: -; V: TRBV19; CDR3: CASSIARAETQYF; DNA: TGTGCCAGTAGTATAGCCCGCGCGGAGACCCAGTACTTC
J: TRBJ1-1; size: -; D: TRBD1; V: TRBV6-5; CDR3: CASSYLTGTTEAFF; DNA: TGTGCCAGCAGTTACTTGACAGGGACCACTGAAGCTTTCTTT
J: TRBJ2-1; size: -; D: TRBD1; V: TRBV28; CDR3: CASSTFNPGQGASEQFF; DNA: TGTGCCAGCAGTACTTTTAATCCGGGACAGGGGGCAAGTGAGCAGTTCTTC